This T cell receptor (beta chain) came from a study of T cells in Graves' hyperthyroidism and ophthalmopathy. Germline CDR1 KGHSH, CDR2 LQKENI. There are 13 residues in the CDR3. V was clipped by 6 bases and J by 7 bases, with 15 bases between them. RNA transcripts provided the source from which TCR beta CDR3 regions were amplified. In the first-round RT-PCR of the TCR CDR3, the HTBI primer set was used. Each CDR3 protein gets one entry after TCRdb re-called the multiplex PCR reads with MiXCR. Among under 350,000 distinct CDR3 sequences, roughly a fifth were seen once, and the ten largest hold around half.

The receptor was isolated from a woman in her fifties or sixties with Graves' hyperthyroidism. This chain joins TRBV18 and TRBJ1-1, with a tentative D call TRBD1 (5 bases). Material for sequencing was blood. The DNA of the CDR3 is TGTGCCAGCTCCCCTTCGGGGACTTTTGAAGCTTTCTTT. It encodes CASSPSGTFEAFF.